One sample yielded the 26 T cell receptor beta chains listed below, sequenced in a study of shared clonotypes between healthy human individuals. Repertoires were generated with immunoSEQ multiplex PCR, while TCRdb's copy carries only in-frame clones and drops some. This sample has under 2.5 million clones, with around 93% found just once. The material sequenced was naive CD4+ T cells from PBMCs. The subset: CD45RA+ positively selected. All receptors derive from a young man in good health. Some clones in this sample may be carry-over from other donors' samples.

Details on this clone: Additional DNA sequences in this sample encode the identical CDR3. DNA for the CDR3: TGTGCCAGCAGCTTAGGGGGCGCGTTATCTGGAAACACCATATATTTT. Translating gives CASSLGGALSGNTIYF. The rearrangement joins TRBV7-2 to TRBJ1-3; D is possibly TRBD1 (5 bases). The germline gives CDR1 SGHTA, CDR2 FQGNSA. V gave up 1 base and J gave up 1 base, with 11 bases separating them. The CDR3 extends over 16 amino acids.

The chain couples TRBV5-1 to TRBJ2-1; D might be TRBD2 (6 bases). Trimming cost V 0 bases and J 8 bases, with 18 bases left between them. There are 16 residues in the CDR3. Germline loops: CDR1 SGHRS, CDR2 YFSETQ. The DNA for the CDR3 is TGCGCCAGCAGCTTGGCCGCTAGCGCCCAAACACATGAGCAGTTCTTC. It specifies CASSLAASAQTHEQFF. The full variable domain, rest sourced from reference TRBV5-1 and TRBJ2-1, is KAGVTQTPRYLIKTRGQQVTLSCSPISGHRSVSWYQQTPGQGLQFLFEYFSETQRNKGNFPGRFSGRQFSNSRSEMNVSTLELGDSALYLCASSLAASAQTHEQFFGPGTRLTVL.

Concerning this clone itself: The sample has other DNA sequences that encode this CDR3 too. The chain joins TRBV5-1 to TRBJ1-4; D gene unclear. The ends were cut back, 0 bases at V and 0 bases at J, with 6 bases in the middle. Per the germline V gene, CDR1 is SGHRS and CDR2 is YFSETQ. The CDR3 runs 15 residues. The CDR3 DNA reads as TGCGCCAGCAGCTTGGTTGGGACAACTAATGAAAAACTGTTTTTT. Translated: CASSLVGTTNEKLFF. The full variable domain, rest sourced from reference TRBV5-1 and TRBJ1-4, is KAGVTQTPRYLIKTRGQQVTLSCSPISGHRSVSWYQQTPGQGLQFLFEYFSETQRNKGNFPGRFSGRQFSNSRSEMNVSTLELGDSALYLCASSLVGTTNEKLFFGSGTQLSVL.

The V call is TRBV28, the J call TRBJ2-7; D might be TRBD1 or TRBD2, each matching 6 bases. This CDR3 region has 18 residues. The germline V and J ends were trimmed by 6 bases and 2 bases, with 26 bases remaining between them. In germline, CDR1 is MDHEN, CDR2 SYDVKM. CDR3 protein: CASSLRGQQGLRPYEQYF. In DNA, the CDR3 is TGTGCCAGCAGCCTAAGGGGCCAACAGGGACTTAGGCCCTACGAGCAGTACTTC. Supplemented by reference TRBV28 and TRBJ2-7, the full variable domain reads DVKVTQSSRYLVKRTGEKVFLECVQDMDHENMFWYRQDPGLGLRLIYFSYDVKMKEKGDIPEGYSVSREKKERFSLILESASTNQTSMYLCASSLRGQQGLRPYEQYFGPGTRLTVT.

V and J are TRBV29-1 and TRBJ2-1, with unresolved D. The germline V gene encodes CDR1 SQVTM and CDR2 ANQGSEA. V lost 3 bases and J lost 0, with 18 bases in between. CDR3 size: 17 residues. CDR3 sequence reads: CSVDRKWAKSSYNEQFF. The CDR3 DNA reads TGCAGCGTTGACCGTAAGTGGGCCAAAAGCTCCTACAATGAGCAGTTCTTC.

Only one count was recorded for this clone. The J gene is TRBJ2-7, the V gene TRBV15; 7 bases agree with TRBD1. V gave up 8 bases and J gave up 6 bases; unmatched junction bases: 13. This CDR3 is built from 14 residues. The germline V gene encodes CDR1 LNHNV and CDR2 YYDKDF (reference sequence). The CDR3 region is CATGAGTAVGEQYF. CDR3 nucleotide sequence: TGTGCCACCGGAGCCGGGACAGCCGTCGGCGAGCAGTACTTC. Based on the CDR3 plus reference TRBV15 and TRBJ2-7, the full variable domain is DAMVIQNPRYQVTQFGKPVTLSCSQTLNHNVMYWYQQKSSQAPKLLFHYYDKDFNNEADTPDNFQSRRPNTSFCFLDIRSPGLGDTAMYLCATGAGTAVGEQYFGPGTRLTVT.

The chain carries TRBV5-1 and TRBJ1-1, with TRBD1 matching 7 bases. V dropped 2 bases and J dropped 1; count of bases not matched to a gene: 5. From germline, CDR1 is SGHRS and CDR2 YFSETQ. CDR3 length: 15 residues. The CDR3 DNA sequence: TGCGCCAGCAGCTTTGAGGGGGCTGAGAACACTGAAGCTTTCTTT. Translated, it gives CASSFEGAENTEAFF.

This clone has just one count. This sequence joins TRBV4-1 and TRBJ2-2, with TRBD2 identical over 8 bases. Per the germline V gene, CDR1 is MGHRA and CDR2 is YSYEKL. The CDR3 has 19 amino acids. Unmatched junction bases numbered 10, after V lost 1 base and J lost 0 bases. Here the CDR3 DNA reads TGCGCCAGCAGCCAAGGGGCGGGAGGCCGAGGTACGAACACCGGGGAGCTGTTTTTT. It translates to CASSQGAGGRGTNTGELFF.

On this clone: A much more abundant neighbour one base away suggests this may be a read error. Other DNA sequences from this sample encode an identical CDR3 as well. The chain has TRBV9 and TRBJ2-2; D is undetermined. This CDR3 is built from 13 residues. Trimming shortened V by 3 bases and J by 0 bases, and 3 bases separated the two germline ends. CDR1 and CDR2 from the germline V gene are SGDLS and YYNGEE. The CDR3 sequence: CASSAPNTGELFF. CDR3 nucleotides: TGTGCCAGCAGCGCCCCGAACACCGGGGAGCTGTTTTTT.

The rearrangement uses TRBV29-1 and TRBJ2-1, with 7 bases identical to TRBD2. V trimming: 8 bases; J trimming: 9 bases; junction bases outside the gene matches: 19. There are 15 residues in the CDR3. Germline V gene sequence: CDR1 SQVTM, CDR2 ANQGSEA. The CDR3 reads CSNLVAGATRGEQFF. The CDR3 nucleotides read TGCAGCAACCTTGTGGCGGGAGCGACTCGGGGTGAGCAGTTCTTC.

This clone has only one observation. V usage is TRBV28 and J usage is TRBJ1-2; D is possibly TRBD1 (5 bases). Trimming shortened V by 5 bases and J by 2 bases, and 9 bases separated the two germline ends. The germline V gene encodes CDR1 MDHEN and CDR2 SYDVKM. The CDR3 consists of 13 residues. This CDR3 reads CASSQQENYGYTF. The CDR3 DNA follows: TGTGCCAGCAGTCAACAGGAGAACTATGGCTACACCTTC.

This chain uses TRBV6-5 with TRBJ2-5; 9 nucleotides line up with TRBD2. CDR3 length: 14 amino acids. Germline lookup yields CDR1 MNHEY and CDR2 SVGAGI. V trimming: 6 bases; J trimming: 2 bases; junction bases outside the gene matches: 4. The CDR3 DNA is TGTGCCAGCAGAAATAGCGGGGGACAAGAGACCCAGTACTTC. It specifies CASRNSGGQETQYF.

The chain has TRBV4-3 and TRBJ2-1; D ambiguous. V was shortened by 1 base and J by 2 bases, with 9 bases between the two germline ends. The V gene's germline CDR1 is LGHNA and CDR2 YSLEER. The CDR3 length is 15 residues. The CDR3 here is CASSQVRVAYNEQFF. The DNA for the CDR3 is TGCGCCAGCAGCCAAGTTAGGGTAGCCTACAATGAGCAGTTCTTC.

The J gene is TRBJ2-7, the V gene TRBV18; D tentatively reads TRBD1 or TRBD2 (6 bases each). CDR1 is KGHSH and CDR2 is LQKENI in the germline V gene. The CDR3 covers 15 residues. Trimming left V 1 base short and J 2 bases short, with 12 bases between. CDR3 DNA: TGTGCCAGCTCACCACAGGGGGGAACGACCTACGAGCAGTACTTC. Translation gives CASSPQGGTTYEQYF. Full variable domain (missing parts from reference TRBV18 and TRBJ2-7): NAGVMQNPRHLVRRRGQEARLRCSPMKGHSHVYWYRQLPEEGLKFMVYLQKENIIDESGMPKERFSAEFPKEGPSILRIQQVVRGDSAAYFCASSPQGGTTYEQYFGPGTRLTVT.

Regarding this clone: Other DNA sequences in the sample encode the same CDR3. The J gene is TRBJ2-7, the V gene TRBV30; D not certain. The V and J ends lost 3 bases and 3 bases respectively, with 6 bases between them. Germline CDR1 GTSNPN, CDR2 SVGIG (reference sequence). This CDR3 contains 11 residues. The CDR3 spells CAWSANYEQYF. The CDR3 DNA reads TGTGCCTGGAGCGCCAACTACGAGCAGTACTTC. Together with reference TRBV30 and TRBJ2-7, the CDR3 gives the full variable domain: SQTIHQWPATLVQPVGSPLSLECTVEGTSNPNLYWYRQAAGRGLQLLFYSVGIGQISSEVPQNLSASRPQDRQFILSSKKLLLSDSGFYLCAWSANYEQYFGPGTRLTVT.

This chain connects TRBV19 to TRBJ1-1; D gene uncertain. V dropped 6 bases and J dropped 0 bases, with 8 bases sitting between them. This CDR3 contains 13 residues. Looked up from germline, CDR1 is LNHDA and CDR2 is SQIVND (reference sequence). The CDR3 region has the DNA TGTGCCAGTAGGGAAAGGATGAACACTGAAGCTTTCTTT. It encodes CASRERMNTEAFF.

The genes are TRBV28 and TRBJ1-2, with TRBD1 identical over 8 bases. V dropped 5 bases and J dropped 4; count of bases not matched to a gene: 12. Germline-derived CDR1 and CDR2 are MDHEN and SYDVKM. CDR3 length: 16 amino acids. The DNA for the CDR3 is TGTGCCAGCAGTCCCCCGAGGAACAGGGGGGGCTATGGCTACACCTTC. Its translation is CASSPPRNRGGYGYTF.

The rearrangement joins TRBV6-5 to TRBJ2-7, with 9 bases lining up with TRBD1. Germline trimming cut 5 bases from V and 1 base from J; bases unmatched to any gene: 3. The CDR3 spans 14 residues. The germline V gene has CDR1 MNHEY and CDR2 SVGAGI. The CDR3 sequence: CASSRTGASYEQYF. The CDR3 DNA sequence: TGTGCCAGCAGTAGGACAGGGGCTTCCTACGAGCAGTACTTC.

V gene TRBV7-2 combines with J gene TRBJ1-1, with D unclear. Germline lookup yields CDR1 SGHTA and CDR2 FQGNSA. CDR3 length: 13 amino acids. V lost 5 bases and J 1 base, leaving 8 bases between the germline ends. The CDR3 loop is CASSPIRNTEAFF. The CDR3 nucleotides are TGTGCCAGCAGCCCTATAAGGAACACTGAAGCTTTCTTT.

The chain uses TRBV14 and TRBJ1-1, with D possibly matching TRBD1 (5 bases). CDR1 is SGHDN and CDR2 is FVKESK in the germline V gene. V lost 4 bases to trimming and J lost 1 base, with 7 bases between them. The CDR3 contains 13 residues. Here the CDR3 DNA reads TGTGCCAGCAGCCTGACAGAGAACACTGAAGCTTTCTTT. Encoded protein: CASSLTENTEAFF.

This chain connects TRBV27 to TRBJ1-2; D is possibly TRBD1 (6 bases). The CDR3 extends over 12 amino acids. V was trimmed by 7 bases and J by 11 bases, leaving 17 bases between them. Germline lookup yields CDR1 MNHEY and CDR2 SMNVEV (reference sequence). The CDR3 reads CASKRDMGAYTF. DNA of the CDR3: TGTGCCAGCAAAAGAGACATGGGGGCGTACACCTTC.

V is TRBV5-1 and J is TRBJ2-1; 9 bases match TRBD2. The length of the CDR3 is 15 residues. V shed 4 bases, J shed 6 bases, and the junction held 8 bases outside the gene matches. Looked up from germline, CDR1 is SGHRS and CDR2 is YFSETQ. The DNA for the CDR3 is TGCGCCAGCAGCGTATATAGCGGGGGCATCAATGAGCAGTTCTTC. This codes for CASSVYSGGINEQFF.

The rearrangement links TRBV5-1 to TRBJ1-1; the match to TRBD1 covers 7 bases. This CDR3 spans 16 amino acids. Germline trimming cut 0 bases from V and 4 bases from J; bases unmatched to any gene: 9. From germline, CDR1 is SGHRS and CDR2 YFSETQ. CDR3 nucleotide sequence: TGCGCCAGCAGCTTGGAGTTGCCAGGGGGTATCACTGAAGCTTTCTTT. Its protein is CASSLELPGGITEAFF.

The chain recombines TRBV5-1 with TRBJ1-4, with no clear D. Germline values: CDR1 SGHRS, CDR2 YFSETQ. Trimming took off 0 bases at V and 3 bases at J, with 15 bases between the two ends. There are 17 residues in the CDR3. CDR3 sequence reads: CASSLGTNGQANEKLFF. CDR3 coding DNA: TGCGCCAGCAGCTTGGGGACGAACGGTCAGGCTAATGAAAAACTGTTTTTT.

V usage is TRBV7-2 and J usage is TRBJ2-7; no clear D. V lost 5 bases and J lost 2, with 19 bases in between. This CDR3 spans 16 amino acids. CDR1 and CDR2 (germline): SGHTA, FQGNSA. The CDR3 loop is CASSLFAAVEPYEQYF. In nucleotides, the CDR3 is TGTGCCAGCAGCCTGTTTGCGGCTGTCGAACCCTACGAGCAGTACTTC.

About this clone itself: Within the sample, other DNA sequences also encode this same CDR3. V and J are TRBV28 and TRBJ2-7; TRBD2 aligns across 10 bases. J gave up 2 bases and V 6 bases, and 4 bases lay outside the gene matches. The CDR3 is 14 residues long. Germline CDR1 is MDHEN and CDR2 is SYDVKM. CDR3 residues: CASSWTSGPYEQYF. In nucleotides, the CDR3 is TGTGCCAGCAGCTGGACTAGCGGACCCTACGAGCAGTACTTC.